The next 29 T cell receptor beta chains were all read from a single sample in a study of cytomegalovirus exposure and HLA in healthy donors. With 60 Vbeta and 13 Jbeta primers, the PCR was carried out. TCRdb's copy holds only in-frame clones and misses some; the assay was immunoSEQ multiplex PCR. In the table there are around 70,000 clones, around 80% of which are singletons. The sequenced sample was PBMCs. These receptors originate from a girl aged 10-17 years in good health and CMV-seropositive.

This clone was counted between two and nine times. The chain joins TRBV6-5 to TRBJ2-3; maybe TRBD2 (5 bases). The germline CDR1 and CDR2 sequences are MNHEY and SVGAGI. This CDR3 comprises 15 residues. With 6 bases removed from V and 2 bases from J, the gap between germline ends came to 15 bases. The DNA of the CDR3 is TGTGCCAGCAGGCATGCGGGCGACTACACAGATACGCAGTATTTT. Translation gives CASRHAGDYTDTQYF.

CDR3: CASSYATGKNGYTF. CDR3 nucleotide sequence: TGTGCCAGCAGTTACGCCACAGGAAAGAATGGCTACACCTTC. The rearrangement uses TRBV6-6 and TRBJ1-2; possibly TRBD1 for D (5 bases). CDR3 length: 14 residues. V was pared by 2 bases and J by 6 bases, with 13 bases between. Germline CDR1 and CDR2: MNHNY and SVGAGI (reference sequence).

V usage is TRBV6-6 and J usage is TRBJ2-7; D is perhaps TRBD2 (6 bases). Per the germline V gene, CDR1 is MNHNY and CDR2 is SVGAGI (reference sequence). The CDR3 spans 13 residues. Trimming removed 5 bases at V and 7 bases at J, with 15 bases between. The CDR3 DNA reads as TGTGCCAGCAGTAAACTAGCCGTAGGTGAGCAGTACTTC. It yields the protein CASSKLAVGEQYF.

The chain couples TRBV7-9 to TRBJ1-5; no definite D call. The CDR3 spans 14 residues. The germline gives CDR1 SEHNR, CDR2 FQNEAQ (reference sequence). The germline V and J ends were trimmed by 5 bases and 3 bases, with 11 bases remaining between them. CDR3 DNA sequence: TGTGCCAGCAGCGAGGGATCCCCCAATCAGCCCCAGCATTTT. Translating it yields CASSEGSPNQPQHF.

This clone was seen a single time. The V gene is TRBV21-1, the J gene TRBJ2-5; the listed D gene, TRBD2, was not tested against the DNA. TRBV21-1 is deemed a pseudogene. The CDR3 runs 17 residues. This chain's CDR3 is CASSKNCGGAGEETQYF. In nucleotides, the CDR3 is TGTGCCAGCAGCAAAAATTGCGGGGGGGCCGGGGAAGAGACCCAGTACTTC.

J is TRBJ2-7 and V is TRBV28; D is possibly TRBD1 (5 bases). The V gene's germline CDR1 is MDHEN and CDR2 SYDVKM. The CDR3 has 12 residues. The V end was cut by 8 bases, the J end by 2 bases, with 10 bases between. CDR3 sequence (DNA): TGTGCCAGCGGAATACAGGCCTACGAGCAGTACTTC. It translates to CASGIQAYEQYF.

V usage is TRBV6-1 and J usage is TRBJ2-3; D perhaps matches TRBD1 (7 bases). Germline V gives CDR1 MNHNS, CDR2 SASEGT. Trimming pared 3 bases from V and 1 base from J, leaving 11 bases between. CDR3 length equals 15 residues. Here the CDR3 reads CASSEQGGGTDTQYF. The CDR3 DNA sequence: TGTGCCAGCAGTGAGCAGGGGGGAGGCACAGATACGCAGTATTTT.

This clone was seen a few times. The chain links TRBV4-1 to TRBJ1-2, with TRBD1 matching over 10 bases. With V trimmed by 4 bases and J by 7 bases, 12 bases remained unmatched. The V gene's germline CDR1 is MGHRA and CDR2 YSYEKL. This CDR3 contains 16 residues. CDR3 DNA: TGCGCCAGCAGCCGTCTCCCCGGGACAGGGGCGCGTGGCTACACCTTC. This encodes CASSRLPGTGARGYTF.

This chain links TRBV25-1 with TRBJ2-3; D is possibly TRBD1 (6 bases). CDR3 length: 15 amino acids. Germline-derived CDR1 and CDR2 are MGHDK and SYGVNS. Between the trimmed V and J ends, which lost 5 bases and 0 bases, there was a span of 12 bases. The chain's CDR3 is CASSMGAASTDTQYF. The CDR3 nucleotides are TGTGCCAGCAGTATGGGGGCAGCTAGCACAGATACGCAGTATTTT.

The CDR3 DNA sequence: TGTGCCAGCAGCCTTAGCGGCACTGAAGCTTTCTTT. It specifies CASSLSGTEAFF. The chain combines TRBV6-1 with TRBJ1-1; the D is unclear. The germline V and J ends were trimmed by 6 bases and 4 bases, with 9 bases remaining between them. Per the germline V gene, CDR1 is MNHNS and CDR2 is SASEGT. The CDR3 loop spans 12 amino acids.

The chain combines TRBV6-1 with TRBJ1-1, with D perhaps TRBD1 (6 bases). In germline, CDR1 is MNHNS, CDR2 SASEGT. The CDR3 totals 12 residues. V was clipped by 11 bases and J by 2 bases, with 12 bases between them. The chain's CDR3 is CALDSSNTEAFF. CDR3 bases: TGTGCCTTGGACAGTTCCAACACTGAAGCTTTCTTT.

The chain links TRBV7-2 to TRBJ1-1, with a possible D match to TRBD1 (6 bases). Trimming removed 2 bases from V and 4 bases from J, with 17 bases in between. Germline CDR1 is SGHTA and CDR2 is FQGNSA. The CDR3 runs to 16 residues. CDR3 sequence reads: CASSLFLWGRSTEAFF. The CDR3 DNA is TGTGCCAGCAGCTTATTTCTATGGGGGCGTAGCACTGAAGCTTTCTTT.

The chain recombines TRBV2 with TRBJ2-1; 11 bases fit TRBD2. The CDR3 totals 15 residues. The germline CDR1 and CDR2 sequences are SNHLY and FYNNEI. Trimming cost V 3 bases and J 7 bases; bases outside gene matches: 5. CDR3 sequence: CASSDVAGGGNEQFF. In DNA, the CDR3 is TGTGCCAGCAGTGACGTAGCGGGAGGGGGTAATGAGCAGTTCTTC.

The chain carries TRBV5-1 and TRBJ1-1; TRBD1 agrees at 10 bases. The CDR3 is 14 residues long. The V and J ends lost 6 bases and 4 bases, in that order; junction bases with no gene match: 6. Germline assignment: CDR1 SGHRS and CDR2 YFSETQ. In nucleotides, the CDR3 is TGCGCCAGCACCGTGACAGGGGGCCTCACTGAAGCTTTCTTT. Amino acids: CASTVTGGLTEAFF.

About this clone: One junction end does not reproduce the germline sequence, and a read error may be involved. The chain uses TRBV30 and TRBJ1-2; D uncertain. The germline V gene encodes CDR1 GTSNPN and CDR2 SVGIG (reference sequence). There are 13 residues in the CDR3. Here the CDR3 reads CAWSAGSRLAPGF. Here the CDR3 DNA reads TGTGCCTGGAGTGCCGGGAGCCGCCTTGCGCCCGGCTTT.

The chain is built from TRBV11-1 and TRBJ2-1; D is unresolved. Germline V gene lookup returns CDR1 SGHAT and CDR2 FQDESV (reference sequence). CDR3 length: 12 residues. Trimming removed 0 bases from V and 8 bases from J, with 5 bases in between. The CDR3 DNA reads as TGTGCCAGCAGCTTAGCGCTATATGAGCAGTTCTTC. Residues: CASSLALYEQFF.

The rearrangement uses TRBV7-8 and TRBJ2-7, with 7 bases lining up with TRBD1. The CDR3 consists of 16 residues. The V gene end was trimmed by 2 bases and the J gene end by 1 base; junction bases not matched to a gene: 8. From germline, CDR1 is SGHVS and CDR2 FQNEAQ. This CDR3 is CASSLNEGANSYEQYF. The CDR3 region has the DNA TGTGCCAGCAGCTTAAACGAGGGGGCGAATTCCTACGAGCAGTACTTC.

This chain uses TRBV4-3 with TRBJ2-2; 9 bases are a match to TRBD2. J gave up 1 base and V 6 bases, and 3 bases lay outside the gene matches. Germline V lookup: CDR1 LGHNA, CDR2 YSLEER. This CDR3 contains 15 residues. DNA of the CDR3: TGCGCCAGCAGTGGGACTAGCTGGAACACCGGGGAGCTGTTTTTT. Protein sequence: CASSGTSWNTGELFF.

This chain connects TRBV19 to TRBJ2-7; 7 bases agree with TRBD1. This CDR3 is built from 15 residues. Germline V gene sequence: CDR1 LNHDA, CDR2 SQIVND (reference sequence). J was trimmed by 4 bases and V by 4 bases; bases with no gene match: 10. The CDR3 sequence is CASSTTGTAGYEQYF. For the CDR3, the DNA is TGTGCCAGTAGTACTACCGGGACAGCCGGATACGAGCAGTACTTC.

This clone has just one count. This chain links TRBV4-1 with TRBJ2-7; 7 positions agree with TRBD1. V gave up 4 bases and J gave up 4 bases; unmatched junction bases: 7. Germline loops: CDR1 MGHRA, CDR2 YSYEKL. The CDR3 spans 14 residues. The chain's CDR3 is CASSPPDRRYEQYF. The CDR3 DNA reads as TGCGCCAGCAGCCCCCCGGACAGGCGATACGAGCAGTACTTC.

V and J are TRBV6-5 and TRBJ2-5; 8 bases line up with TRBD2. The ends lost 2 bases at V and 3 bases at J; junction bases unmatched: 8. The CDR3 sequence is 16 residues long. Germline CDR1 reads MNHEY; CDR2 reads SVGAGI. This CDR3 is CASSYHGTSGEETQYF. The CDR3 coding sequence is TGTGCCAGCAGTTACCACGGGACTAGTGGTGAAGAGACCCAGTACTTC.

The chain has TRBV18 and TRBJ1-5; D perhaps matches TRBD1 (5 bases). V lost 6 bases and J lost 8, with 17 bases in between. The germline CDR1 and CDR2 sequences are KGHSH and LQKENI. The CDR3 runs to 14 residues. The DNA of the CDR3 is TGTGCCAGCTCGCTAGACAGCGAGGTGGAGCCCCAGCATTTT. This sequence encodes CASSLDSEVEPQHF.

The V gene is TRBV4-1, the J gene TRBJ2-1, with D perhaps TRBD1 (6 bases). Germline CDR1 MGHRA, CDR2 YSYEKL. The germline V and J ends were trimmed by 3 bases and 1 base, with 16 bases remaining between them. The CDR3 has 17 residues. The CDR3 region has the DNA TGCGCCAGCAGCCAGAGACTGACAGGCGGTTCCTACAATGAGCAGTTCTTC. Protein sequence: CASSQRLTGGSYNEQFF.

J is TRBJ1-2 and V is TRBV28; D is unresolved. This CDR3 is built from 13 residues. V lost 6 bases and J lost 2, with 10 bases in between. The V gene's germline CDR1 is MDHEN and CDR2 SYDVKM. The CDR3 region is CASSDQRNYGYTF. The CDR3 DNA follows: TGTGCCAGCAGCGATCAGCGAAACTATGGCTACACCTTC.

This rearrangement joins TRBV6-1 to TRBJ1-4, with D perhaps TRBD1 (5 bases). The CDR3 is 15 amino acids. Trimming cost V 3 bases and J 7 bases, with 15 bases left between them. Germline V gives CDR1 MNHNS, CDR2 SASEGT. DNA of the CDR3: TGTGCCAGCAGTGACTCAGGGCCCACGCCTGAAAAACTGTTTTTT. Its protein product is CASSDSGPTPEKLFF.

In this sample, this clone turned up a few times. V usage is TRBV7-8 and J usage is TRBJ1-1, with 8 bases fitting TRBD1. CDR1 SGHVS and CDR2 FQNEAQ come from the germline V gene. V trimming: 4 bases; J trimming: 0 bases; junction bases outside the gene matches: 10. The CDR3 covers 17 residues. The CDR3 region is CASSSRGQGIMNTEAFF. The CDR3, as DNA: TGTGCCAGCAGCTCCCGTGGACAGGGTATTATGAACACTGAAGCTTTCTTT.

The chain recombines TRBV7-9 with TRBJ2-7; the match to TRBD2 covers 7 bases. CDR1 and CDR2 (germline): SEHNR, FQNEAQ (reference sequence). V lost 2 bases to trimming and J lost 2 bases; unmatched junction nucleotides: 12. CDR3 length: 17 residues. CDR3 loop: CASSLYGGRGDTYEQYF. CDR3 coding DNA: TGTGCCAGCAGCTTATACGGGGGACGGGGGGATACCTACGAGCAGTACTTC.

The CDR3 is CASSLQGTNTEAFF. The CDR3 nucleotides read TGCGCCAGCAGCTTACAGGGGACGAACACTGAAGCTTTCTTT. This rearrangement joins TRBV5-1 to TRBJ1-1; 7 positions agree with TRBD1. Per germline, CDR1 SGHRS and CDR2 YFSETQ. There are 14 residues in the CDR3. The ends lost 2 bases at V and 1 base at J; junction bases unmatched: 2.

The chain carries TRBV15 and TRBJ1-6; maybe TRBD1 (6 bases). V dropped 0 bases and J dropped 7 bases, with 10 bases sitting between them. Germline V lookup: CDR1 LNHNV, CDR2 YYDKDF (reference sequence). This CDR3 comprises 15 residues. The chain's CDR3 is CATSRDPRGNSPLHF. The CDR3 nucleotides read TGTGCCACCAGCAGAGATCCGAGGGGGAATTCACCCCTCCACTTT. The full variable domain, completed using reference TRBV15 and TRBJ1-6, is DAMVIQNPRYQVTQFGKPVTLSCSQTLNHNVMYWYQQKSSQAPKLLFHYYDKDFNNEADTPDNFQSRRPNTSFCFLDIRSPGLGDTAMYLCATSRDPRGNSPLHFGNGTRLTVT.